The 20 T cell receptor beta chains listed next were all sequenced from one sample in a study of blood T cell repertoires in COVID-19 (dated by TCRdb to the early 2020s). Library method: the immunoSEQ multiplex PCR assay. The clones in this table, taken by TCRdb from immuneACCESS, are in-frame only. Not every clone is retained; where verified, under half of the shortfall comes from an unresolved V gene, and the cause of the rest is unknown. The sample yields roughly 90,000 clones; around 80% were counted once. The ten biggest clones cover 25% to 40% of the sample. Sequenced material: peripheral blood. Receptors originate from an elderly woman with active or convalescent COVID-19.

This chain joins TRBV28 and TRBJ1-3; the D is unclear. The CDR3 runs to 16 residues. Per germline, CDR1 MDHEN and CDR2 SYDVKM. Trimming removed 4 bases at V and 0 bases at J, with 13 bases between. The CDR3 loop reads CASSSFLARSGNTIYF. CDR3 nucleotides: TGTGCCAGCAGTTCTTTCCTGGCTCGCTCTGGAAACACCATATATTTT. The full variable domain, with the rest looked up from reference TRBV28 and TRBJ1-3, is DVKVTQSSRYLVKRTGEKVFLECVQDMDHENMFWYRQDPGLGLRLIYFSYDVKMKEKGDIPEGYSVSREKKERFSLILESASTNQTSMYLCASSSFLARSGNTIYFGEGSWLTVV.

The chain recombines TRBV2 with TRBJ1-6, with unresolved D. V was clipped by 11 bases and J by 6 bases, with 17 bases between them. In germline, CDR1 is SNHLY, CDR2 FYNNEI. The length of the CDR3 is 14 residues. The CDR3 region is CAARAGYGNSPLHF. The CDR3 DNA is TGTGCCGCAAGGGCGGGTTACGGTAATTCACCCCTCCACTTT.

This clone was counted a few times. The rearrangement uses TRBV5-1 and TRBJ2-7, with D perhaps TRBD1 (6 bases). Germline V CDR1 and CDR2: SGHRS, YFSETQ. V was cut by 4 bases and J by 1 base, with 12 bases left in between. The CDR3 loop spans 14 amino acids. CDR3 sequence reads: CASSQGLGSYEQYF. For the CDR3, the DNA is TGCGCCAGCAGCCAGGGGTTGGGATCCTACGAGCAGTACTTC.

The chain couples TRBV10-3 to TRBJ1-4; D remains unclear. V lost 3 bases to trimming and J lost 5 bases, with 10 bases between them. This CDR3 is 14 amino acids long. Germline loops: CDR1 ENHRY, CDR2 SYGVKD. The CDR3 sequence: CAISDNFGNEKLFF. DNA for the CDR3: TGTGCCATCAGTGACAACTTCGGGAATGAAAAACTGTTTTTT.

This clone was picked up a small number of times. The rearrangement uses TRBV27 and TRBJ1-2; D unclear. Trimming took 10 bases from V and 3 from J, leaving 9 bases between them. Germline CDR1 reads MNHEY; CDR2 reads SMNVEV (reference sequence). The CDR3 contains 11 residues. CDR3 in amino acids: CATFRDYGYTF. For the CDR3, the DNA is TGTGCCACGTTCCGGGACTATGGCTACACCTTC.

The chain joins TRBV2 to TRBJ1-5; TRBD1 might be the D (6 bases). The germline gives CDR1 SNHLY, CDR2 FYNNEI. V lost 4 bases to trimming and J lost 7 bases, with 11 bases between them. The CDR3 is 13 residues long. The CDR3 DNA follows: TGTGCCAGCAGTGGGGGGGGGCGGCAGCCCCAGCATTTT. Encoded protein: CASSGGGRQPQHF.

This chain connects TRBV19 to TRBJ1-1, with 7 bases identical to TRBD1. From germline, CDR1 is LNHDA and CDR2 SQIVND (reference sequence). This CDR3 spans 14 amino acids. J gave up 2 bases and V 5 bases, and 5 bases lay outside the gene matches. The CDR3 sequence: CASSARTGNTEAFF. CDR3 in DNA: TGTGCCAGTAGTGCCCGGACAGGAAACACTGAAGCTTTCTTT. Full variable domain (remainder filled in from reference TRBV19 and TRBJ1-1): DGGITQSPKYLFRKEGQNVTLSCEQNLNHDAMYWYRQDPGQGLRLIYYSQIVNDFQKGDIAEGYSVSREKKESFPLTVTSAQKNPTAFYLCASSARTGNTEAFFGQGTRLTVV.

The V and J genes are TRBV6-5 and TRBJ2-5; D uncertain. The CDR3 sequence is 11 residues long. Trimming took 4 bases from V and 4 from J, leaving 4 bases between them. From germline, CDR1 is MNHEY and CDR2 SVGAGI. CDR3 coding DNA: TGTGCCAGCAGTTCCAGAGAGACCCAGTACTTC. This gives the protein CASSSRETQYF.

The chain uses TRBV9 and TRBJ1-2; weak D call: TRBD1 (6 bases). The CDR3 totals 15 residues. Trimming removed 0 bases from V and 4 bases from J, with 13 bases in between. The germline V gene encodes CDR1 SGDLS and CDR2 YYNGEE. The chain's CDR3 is CASSVAGGAGYGYTF. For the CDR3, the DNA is TGTGCCAGCAGCGTAGCTGGGGGGGCCGGCTATGGCTACACCTTC.

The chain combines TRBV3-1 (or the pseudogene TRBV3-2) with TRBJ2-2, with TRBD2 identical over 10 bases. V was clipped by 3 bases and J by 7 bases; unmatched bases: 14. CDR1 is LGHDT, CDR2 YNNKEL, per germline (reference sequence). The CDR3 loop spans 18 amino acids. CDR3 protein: CASSQARSGTSAVGELFF. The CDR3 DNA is TGTGCCAGCAGCCAGGCCCGTTCCGGGACTAGCGCCGTCGGGGAGCTGTTTTTT.

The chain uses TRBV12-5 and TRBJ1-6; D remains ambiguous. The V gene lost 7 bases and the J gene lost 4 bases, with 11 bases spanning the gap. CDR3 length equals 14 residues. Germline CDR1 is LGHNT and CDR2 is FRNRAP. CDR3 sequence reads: CASVPSGYNSPLHF. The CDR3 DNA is TGTGCTAGTGTCCCGTCCGGGTATAATTCACCCCTCCACTTT.

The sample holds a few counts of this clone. CDR3 nucleotides: TGCGCCAGCAGCCAGGATTTGGCCGGGACAGGGGTATCACCCCTCCACTTT. It codes for CASSQDLAGTGVSPLHF. This chain joins TRBV4-1 and TRBJ1-6; 10 bases agree with TRBD1. V lost 3 bases, J lost 10 bases, and 12 bases stayed unmatched. CDR1 and CDR2 from the germline V gene are MGHRA and YSYEKL. The CDR3 sequence is 17 residues long.

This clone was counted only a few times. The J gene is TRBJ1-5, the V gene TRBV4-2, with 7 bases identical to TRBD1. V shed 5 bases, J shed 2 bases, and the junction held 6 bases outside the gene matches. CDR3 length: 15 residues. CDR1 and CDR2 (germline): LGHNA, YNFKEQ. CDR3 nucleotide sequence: TGTGCCAGCAGCTCCGAGGGGGCTGGCAATCAGCCCCAGCATTTT. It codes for CASSSEGAGNQPQHF.

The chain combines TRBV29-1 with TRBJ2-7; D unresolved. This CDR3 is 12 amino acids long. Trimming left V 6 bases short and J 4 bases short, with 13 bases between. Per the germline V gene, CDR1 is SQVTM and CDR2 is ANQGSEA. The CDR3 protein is CSVKSSFYEQYF. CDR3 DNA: TGCAGCGTGAAGAGTTCCTTTTACGAGCAGTACTTC.

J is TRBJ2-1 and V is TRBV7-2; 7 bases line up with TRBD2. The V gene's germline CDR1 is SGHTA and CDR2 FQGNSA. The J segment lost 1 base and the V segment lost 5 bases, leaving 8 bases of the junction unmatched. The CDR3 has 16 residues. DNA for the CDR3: TGTGCCAGCAGCAGTTCCGGGAGGAAATCCTACAATGAGCAGTTCTTC. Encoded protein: CASSSSGRKSYNEQFF. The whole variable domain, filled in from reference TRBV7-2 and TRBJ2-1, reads GAGVSQSPSNKVTEKGKDVELRCDPISGHTALYWYRQSLGQGLEFLIYFQGNSAPDKSGLPSDRFSAERTGGSVSTLTIQRTQQEDSAVYLCASSSSGRKSYNEQFFGPGTRLTVL.

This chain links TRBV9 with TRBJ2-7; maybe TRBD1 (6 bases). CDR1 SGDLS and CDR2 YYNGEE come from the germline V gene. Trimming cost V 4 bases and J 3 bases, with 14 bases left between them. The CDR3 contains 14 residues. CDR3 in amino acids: CASSPRTELYEQYF. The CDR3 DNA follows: TGTGCCAGCAGCCCCCGGACAGAGCTCTACGAGCAGTACTTC.

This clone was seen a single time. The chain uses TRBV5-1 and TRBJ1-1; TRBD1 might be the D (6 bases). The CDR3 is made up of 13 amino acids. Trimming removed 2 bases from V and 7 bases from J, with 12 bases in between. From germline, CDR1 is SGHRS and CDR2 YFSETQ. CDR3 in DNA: TGCGCCAGCAGCTTTTCGGACAGAGTTGAAGCTTTCTTT. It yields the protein CASSFSDRVEAFF. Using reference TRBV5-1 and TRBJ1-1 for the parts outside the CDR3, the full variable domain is KAGVTQTPRYLIKTRGQQVTLSCSPISGHRSVSWYQQTPGQGLQFLFEYFSETQRNKGNFPGRFSGRQFSNSRSEMNVSTLELGDSALYLCASSFSDRVEAFFGQGTRLTVV.

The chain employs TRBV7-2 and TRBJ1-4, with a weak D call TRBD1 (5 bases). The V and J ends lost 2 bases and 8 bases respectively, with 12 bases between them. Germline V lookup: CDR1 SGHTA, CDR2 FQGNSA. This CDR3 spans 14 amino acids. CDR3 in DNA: TGTGCCAGCAGCTTACAGGGATTCGGAGAAAAACTGTTTTTT. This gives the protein CASSLQGFGEKLFF.

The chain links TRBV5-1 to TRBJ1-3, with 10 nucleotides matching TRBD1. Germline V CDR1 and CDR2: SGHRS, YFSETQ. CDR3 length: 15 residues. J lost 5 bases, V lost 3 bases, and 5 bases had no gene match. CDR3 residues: CASSSGQGKRNTIYF. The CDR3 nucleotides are TGCGCCAGCAGCTCGGGACAGGGGAAGAGAAACACCATATATTTT.

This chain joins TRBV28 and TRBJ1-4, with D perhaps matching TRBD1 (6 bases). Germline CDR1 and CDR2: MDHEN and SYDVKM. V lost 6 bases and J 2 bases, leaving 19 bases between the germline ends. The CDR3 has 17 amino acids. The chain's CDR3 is CASSRIRGFGTNEKLFF. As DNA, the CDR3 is TGTGCCAGCAGCCGGATCAGGGGTTTCGGGACTAATGAAAAACTGTTTTTT.